Below, one T cell receptor (beta chain) is given with its context. The data were obtained in a study of PD-L1 blockade in urothelial cancer. Overall study: Males with urothelial cancer arising in the bladder constituted about 85% of the roughly 30 patients.

V was pared by 4 bases and J by 4 bases, with 2 bases of the junction left unmatched. From germline, CDR1 is SGHRS and CDR2 YFSETQ. The CDR3 has 13 residues. Time point indicated: pretreatment peripheral blood. PCRs each included synthetic TCR analog templates spiked in. Sequencing was performed with immunoSEQ multiplex PCR; in TCRdb, only in-frame clones are kept and a portion is missing. The table records 43,000 or so clones, 80% of them present only once. The genes are TRBV5-1 and TRBJ2-3; 8 bases agree with TRBD1. This TCR was recovered from a man in his fifties or sixties with urothelial cancer. This material consisted of PBMCs, taken around atezolizumab (anti-PD-L1) treatment. The CDR3 nucleotides are TGCGCCAGCAGCCAGGGGGCAGCAGATACGCAGTATTTT. Residues: CASSQGAADTQYF. The full variable domain, completed using reference TRBV5-1 and TRBJ2-3, is KAGVTQTPRYLIKTRGQQVTLSCSPISGHRSVSWYQQTPGQGLQFLFEYFSETQRNKGNFPGRFSGRQFSNSRSEMNVSTLELGDSALYLCASSQGAADTQYFGPGTRLTVL.